This entry lists 26 T cell receptor beta chains sequenced from one sample in a study of cytomegalovirus exposure and HLA in healthy donors. With 60 Vbeta and 13 Jbeta primers, the PCR was carried out. Clones were sequenced by immunoSEQ multiplex PCR, and TCRdb holds only the in-frame ones, with some missing. The profile covers 140,000 or so clones, with over 80% appearing a single time and 3.4% taken by the ten largest. Sequences were obtained from PBMCs. These receptors came from a male donor in good health and CMV-seronegative.

In this sample, this clone turned up a few times. This rearrangement joins TRBV7-2 to TRBJ2-3, with 8 positions matching TRBD2. V lost 5 bases to trimming and J lost 0 bases; unmatched junction nucleotides: 10. This CDR3 is built from 17 residues. Germline CDR1 is SGHTA and CDR2 is FQGNSA. The CDR3 loop is CASSLSGGASSTDTQYF. As DNA, the CDR3 is TGTGCCAGCAGCCTCTCCGGGGGGGCGTCTAGCACAGATACGCAGTATTTT.

This clone has a single count. This sequence joins TRBV27 and TRBJ1-2; D not certain. Germline CDR1 MNHEY, CDR2 SMNVEV (reference sequence). V was pared by 6 bases and J by 6 bases, with 11 bases between. The CDR3 extends over 12 amino acids. The CDR3 region is CASRTSMDGYTF. The CDR3 nucleotides are TGTGCCAGCAGGACTTCCATGGATGGCTACACCTTC.

V is TRBV28 and J is TRBJ1-6; the D gene is possibly TRBD1 (6 bases). CDR1 MDHEN and CDR2 SYDVKM come from the germline V gene. Deletions cut 5 bases from V and 7 bases from J, with 15 bases between. This CDR3 contains 15 residues. In nucleotides, the CDR3 is TGTGCCAGCAGTCCCCCAGACAGGAGAAATTCACCCCTCCACTTT. It encodes CASSPPDRRNSPLHF.

The CDR3: CASSQDGGLGTEAFF. Here the CDR3 DNA reads TGCGCCAGCAGCCAAGATGGCGGTTTGGGCACTGAAGCTTTCTTT. V and J are TRBV4-3 and TRBJ1-1; no clear D. Trimming shortened V by 0 bases and J by 4 bases, and 12 bases separated the two germline ends. CDR1 and CDR2 (germline): LGHNA, YSLEER. The CDR3 is 15 residues long.

This sequence joins TRBV5-4 and TRBJ2-3; 10 positions match TRBD1. V was pared by 4 bases and J by 4 bases, with 9 bases of the junction left unmatched. The germline V gene encodes CDR1 SGHNT and CDR2 YYREEE (reference sequence). The CDR3 length is 16 residues. This CDR3 is CASSPAGQGRADTQYF. The CDR3 nucleotides are TGTGCCAGCAGCCCGGCGGGACAGGGGAGGGCAGATACGCAGTATTTT.

The V and J genes are TRBV5-4 and TRBJ2-7; 7 bases line up with TRBD1. With V trimmed by 2 bases and J by 1 base, 3 bases remained unmatched. CDR1 is SGHNT, CDR2 YYREEE, per germline (reference sequence). CDR3 length: 14 residues. The CDR3 spells CASSFTGASYEQYF. Here the CDR3 DNA reads TGTGCCAGCAGCTTTACAGGGGCGTCCTACGAGCAGTACTTC.

The rearrangement joins TRBV25-1 to TRBJ2-1; 8 positions match TRBD2. The CDR3 totals 15 residues. Unmatched junction bases numbered 5, after V lost 4 bases and J lost 3 bases. The germline V gene has CDR1 MGHDK and CDR2 SYGVNS. The CDR3 DNA sequence: TGTGCCAGCAGTGCGAATAGCGGGATCTACAATGAGCAGTTCTTC. It translates to CASSANSGIYNEQFF.

This clone was picked up a small number of times. V and J are TRBV6-5 and TRBJ2-5; a possible D gene is TRBD2 (5 bases). V shed 3 bases and J shed 4 bases, with 12 bases lying between them. Looked up from germline, CDR1 is MNHEY and CDR2 is SVGAGI. The CDR3 has 14 amino acids. The CDR3 sequence: CASSYWEGGETQYF. The CDR3 nucleotides are TGTGCCAGCAGTTATTGGGAAGGAGGAGAGACCCAGTACTTC.

The chain couples TRBV13 to TRBJ1-2; D is unclear. CDR1 is PRHDT, CDR2 FYEKMQ, per germline (reference sequence). The CDR3 has 12 residues. V was cut by 0 bases and J by 7 bases, with 6 bases left in between. The DNA for the CDR3 is TGTGCCAGCAGCTTAGGTCCAGGTGGCTACACCTTC. Translating gives CASSLGPGGYTF.

The rearrangement links TRBV14 to TRBJ2-5; no definite D call. CDR3 length: 15 residues. Trimming removed 5 bases from V and 4 bases from J, with 17 bases in between. Germline CDR1 is SGHDN and CDR2 is FVKESK. CDR3 protein: CASSGPKFGAETQYF. DNA of the CDR3: TGTGCCAGCAGCGGTCCAAAATTCGGAGCAGAGACCCAGTACTTC.

The sample holds one count of this clone. The chain carries TRBV28 and TRBJ2-5, with D unclear. The CDR3 is 12 amino acids. With 5 bases removed from V and 0 bases from J, the gap between germline ends came to 4 bases. Per the germline V gene, CDR1 is MDHEN and CDR2 is SYDVKM. The CDR3 DNA sequence: TGTGCCAGCAGTACAAACCAAGAGACCCAGTACTTC. This encodes CASSTNQETQYF.

V usage is TRBV7-6 and J usage is TRBJ2-7; the match to TRBD1 covers 7 bases. This CDR3 contains 16 residues. Looked up from germline, CDR1 is SGHVS and CDR2 is FNYEAQ. Trimming at V came to 5 bases and at J to 0 bases, leaving 10 bases not matched to a gene. This CDR3 is CASSHDRASSSYEQYF. For the CDR3, the DNA is TGTGCCAGCAGCCATGACAGGGCTTCTAGCTCCTACGAGCAGTACTTC.

CDR3 in amino acids: CASSSEARRGGPTDTQYF. In DNA, the CDR3 is TGTGCCAGCAGCTCAGAGGCCCGCCGCGGGGGGCCTACAGATACGCAGTATTTT. The chain links TRBV21-1 to TRBJ2-3; whether TRBD2, the table's D call, matches the DNA was not checked. TRBV21-1 is a pseudogene segment. This CDR3 contains 18 residues.

The chain employs TRBV27 and TRBJ2-7; no clear D gene. The CDR3 is 10 amino acids. The V gene's germline CDR1 is MNHEY and CDR2 SMNVEV (reference sequence). Deletions cut 5 bases from V and 3 bases from J, with 2 bases between. CDR3 loop: CASSHYEQYF. CDR3 DNA sequence: TGTGCCAGCAGTCACTACGAGCAGTACTTC.

The J gene is TRBJ1-1, the V gene TRBV27; D not certain. Germline V lookup: CDR1 MNHEY, CDR2 SMNVEV (reference sequence). This CDR3 is built from 16 residues. The V gene lost 3 bases and the J gene lost 0 bases, with 14 bases spanning the gap. The CDR3 is CASSFIVPVMNTEAFF. CDR3 DNA sequence: TGTGCCAGCAGTTTTATCGTCCCGGTAATGAACACTGAAGCTTTCTTT.

This clone came up once. This sequence joins TRBV19 and TRBJ2-2, with D tentatively TRBD1 (5 bases). Trimming pared 3 bases from V and 8 bases from J, leaving 7 bases between. Germline assignment: CDR1 LNHDA and CDR2 SQIVND (reference sequence). This CDR3 is built from 12 residues. CDR3 coding DNA: TGTGCCAGTAGTATGGGGCGGGGGGAGCTGTTTTTT. Translation gives CASSMGRGELFF.

Only a few counts were recorded for this clone. The chain links TRBV28 to TRBJ2-7; maybe TRBD1 (6 bases). The V gene lost 3 bases and the J gene lost 2 bases, with 20 bases spanning the gap. The CDR3 has 17 residues. Germline V CDR1 and CDR2: MDHEN, SYDVKM. The chain's CDR3 is CASSFFFRRTETYEQYF. Here the CDR3 DNA reads TGTGCCAGCAGTTTCTTCTTCCGGAGGACAGAAACCTACGAGCAGTACTTC.

This rearrangement joins TRBV4-1 to TRBJ2-5; TRBD1 matches at 8 bases. The tail of the sequence fits TRBJ2-7 better, so the J call may be wrong. The CDR3 length is 15 residues. The germline CDR1 and CDR2 sequences are MGHRA and YSYEKL. The chain's CDR3 is CASSQDSGGFYEQYF. The CDR3 DNA reads TGCGCCAGCAGCCAGGACTCAGGGGGCTTTTACGAGCAGTACTTC.

The genes are TRBV28 and TRBJ2-7; 8 positions match TRBD2. Looked up from germline, CDR1 is MDHEN and CDR2 is SYDVKM. The CDR3 spans 14 residues. V trimming: 3 bases; J trimming: 5 bases; junction bases outside the gene matches: 6. The CDR3 loop is CASSLIGLANEQYF. The DNA of the CDR3 is TGTGCCAGCAGTTTGATCGGACTAGCCAACGAGCAGTACTTC.

The chain recombines TRBV10-3 with TRBJ2-7, with TRBD2 matching over 13 bases. Germline V gene data show CDR1 as ENHRY and CDR2 as SYGVKD. The CDR3 has 16 amino acids. Trimming at V came to 3 bases and at J to 0 bases, leaving 2 bases not matched to a gene. The CDR3 loop reads CAISERTSGSSYEQYF. Written as DNA, the CDR3 is TGTGCCATCAGTGAACGGACTAGCGGGAGCTCCTACGAGCAGTACTTC.

There are a few counts of this clone. J is TRBJ1-5 and V is TRBV2; 8 nucleotides match TRBD1. Germline CDR1 and CDR2: SNHLY and FYNNEI. The length of the CDR3 is 17 residues. J was trimmed by 0 bases and V by 2 bases; bases with no gene match: 6. This chain's CDR3 is CASSETNRGDSNQPQHF. The DNA of the CDR3 is TGTGCCAGCAGTGAAACGAACAGGGGGGATAGCAATCAGCCCCAGCATTTT. Complete variable domain (other parts from reference TRBV2 and TRBJ1-5): EPEVTQTPSHQVTQMGQEVILRCVPISNHLYFYWYRQILGQKVEFLVSFYNNEISEKSEIFDDQFSVERPDGSNFTLKIRSTKLEDSAMYFCASSETNRGDSNQPQHFGDGTRLSIL.

The rearrangement uses TRBV4-1 and TRBJ1-2, with D perhaps TRBD1 (5 bases). The V end lost 4 bases, the J end lost 6 bases, and 24 bases lay between the germline ends. CDR1 is MGHRA and CDR2 is YSYEKL in the germline V gene. The CDR3 totals 17 residues. In DNA, the CDR3 is TGCGCCAGCAGCCCGGGTGACAGAACATCTGAACTCGATGGCTACACCTTC. Protein: CASSPGDRTSELDGYTF.

There are a few counts of this clone. At one end, the junction sequence differs from germline, possibly due to a read error. The CDR3 bases are TGTTCCAGCAGCCCACCGGGGGGTTCCTCTGGAAACACCATATATTTT. Its translation is CSSSPPGGSSGNTIYF. The chain carries TRBV7-9 and TRBJ1-3; D is possibly TRBD1 (5 bases). The CDR3 length is 16 residues. Germline values: CDR1 SEHNR, CDR2 FQNEAQ (reference sequence). Based on the CDR3 plus reference TRBV7-9 and TRBJ1-3, the full variable domain is DTGVSQNPRHKITKRGQNVTFRCDPISEHNRLYWYRQTLGQGPEFLTYFQNEAQLEKSRLLSDRFSAERPKGSFSTLEIQRTEQGDSAMYLCSSSPPGGSSGNTIYFGEGSWLTVV.

CDR3 region: CASRERKQNTEAFF. In nucleotides, the CDR3 is TGTGCCAGCAGGGAGCGGAAGCAGAACACTGAAGCTTTCTTT. The chain employs TRBV6-5 and TRBJ1-1; no definite D call. CDR1 and CDR2 (germline): MNHEY, SVGAGI. There are 14 residues in the CDR3. The ends were cut back, 6 bases at V and 1 base at J, with 12 bases in the middle.

The chain combines TRBV9 with TRBJ2-5; 7 bases agree with TRBD2. The J call is in doubt because the DNA end fits TRBJ2-7 better. Germline lookup yields CDR1 SGDLS and CDR2 YYNGEE. CDR3 length: 15 amino acids. CDR3 sequence reads: CASSGGGLLTYEQYF. In nucleotides, the CDR3 is TGTGCCAGCAGCGGGGGGGGACTACTAACCTACGAGCAGTACTTC.

Comments on this clone: One junction end disagrees with the germline gene, perhaps due to a read error. The chain recombines TRBV7-7 with TRBJ2-7; a possible D gene is TRBD1 (6 bases). This CDR3 is built from 13 residues. Germline-derived CDR1 and CDR2 are SSHAT and FNYEAQ (reference sequence). The CDR3 reads CASSRDTSGEQYF. The DNA of the CDR3 is TGTGCTAGCAGCCGGGACACCTCGGGAGAGCAGTACTTC.